This T cell receptor beta chain derives from a study of blood T cell repertoires in COVID-19. Study-level information: The United States, Italy and Spain supplied acute and convalescent COVID-19 samples. T cells, B-cell-depleted T cells, or PBMCs supplied cDNA or gDNA.

Per the original methods: For nucleated cells, counts were estimated from reference gene primer amplification. The table came from immunoSEQ multiplex PCR; TCRdb's copy has only in-frame clones and leaves some out. V, J and clone size are taken as reported in that table, and D and trimming were inferred from the DNA itself. This table holds around 250,000 clones, 82% found once. This clone was recorded only once. Looked up from germline, CDR1 is SGHDN and CDR2 is FVKESK. Germline trimming cut 1 base from V and 7 bases from J; bases unmatched to any gene: 10. The CDR3 length is 17 residues. This chain uses TRBV14 with TRBJ2-3, with 11 bases lining up with TRBD2. The sample taken for sequencing was peripheral blood. This TCR was recovered from a woman aged 18-29 years with acute or convalescent COVID-19. CDR3 sequence: CASSQGELAGAGYTQYF. CDR3 in DNA: TGTGCCAGCAGCCAAGGCGAACTAGCGGGAGCCGGTTATACGCAGTATTTT.